The T cell receptor (beta chain) described here comes from a study of blood T cell repertoires in COVID-19. The CDR3 is 16 residues long. Germline CDR1 and CDR2: MDHEN and SYDVKM. The V gene lost 3 bases and the J gene lost 0 bases, with 14 bases spanning the gap. The protocol was immunoSEQ multiplex PCR, while the TCRdb copy is restricted to in-frame clones and leaves out a portion. The table includes 250,000 to 300,000 clones, just over 90% detected once. The receptor was isolated from a woman between 40 and 50 years old with acute COVID-19. The chain employs TRBV28 and TRBJ1-1; D remains ambiguous. Sequenced input: PBMCs or T cells enriched from blood (not recorded which). CDR3 bases: TGTGCCAGCAGTTTTTATGGAGCGGGAATGAACACTGAAGCTTTCTTT. Its translation is CASSFYGAGMNTEAFF.